This entry lists 29 T cell receptor beta chains sequenced from one sample in a study of T cell responses to AZD1222 COVID-19 vaccine. Sequencing used immunoSEQ multiplex PCR; TCRdb keeps in-frame clones, though not all of them. In the table there are over 110,000 clones, roughly 90% of which are singletons. Specimen: peripheral blood, collected on day 0 of AZD1222 vaccination. These receptors all stem from an adult in good health.

This clone was counted a single time. The rearrangement uses TRBV6-1 and TRBJ1-2; D is uncertain. Per the germline V gene, CDR1 is MNHNS and CDR2 is SASEGT. The CDR3 has 13 residues. V lost 2 bases and J 3 bases, leaving 7 bases between the germline ends. CDR3: CASSETVYYGYTF. CDR3 DNA: TGTGCCAGCAGTGAAACAGTCTACTATGGCTACACCTTC.

This sequence joins TRBV28 and TRBJ2-1; D not certain. Germline assignment: CDR1 MDHEN and CDR2 SYDVKM. Trimming removed 6 bases from V and 12 bases from J, with 12 bases in between. This CDR3 contains 11 residues. CDR3 amino acids: CASSSLVGQFF. CDR3 sequence (DNA): TGTGCCAGCAGCTCCCTGGTCGGGCAGTTCTTC.

The chain joins TRBV10-3 to TRBJ2-1, with D unclear. This CDR3 region has 13 residues. Deletions cut 8 bases from V and 8 bases from J, with 16 bases between. Germline-derived CDR1 and CDR2 are ENHRY and SYGVKD. The CDR3 DNA is TGTGCCATCCGGCCGAGTGGGTTGGATGAGCAGTTCTTC. Amino acids: CAIRPSGLDEQFF.

J is TRBJ2-5 and V is TRBV7-2, with D possibly being TRBD2 (7 bases). CDR3 length: 15 amino acids. The V end was cut by 6 bases, the J end by 4 bases, with 18 bases between. The germline V gene has CDR1 SGHTA and CDR2 FQGNSA. CDR3 in amino acids: CASSRFAGGRETQYF. DNA of the CDR3: TGTGCCAGCAGTCGTTTTGCCGGGGGGCGAGAGACCCAGTACTTC.

V usage is TRBV30 and J usage is TRBJ1-1; D is perhaps TRBD1 (6 bases). The CDR3 covers 20 residues. The germline V gene encodes CDR1 GTSNPN and CDR2 SVGIG (reference sequence). Between the trimmed V and J ends, which lost 0 bases and 4 bases, there was a span of 30 bases. The CDR3 DNA sequence: TGTGCCTGGAGTGTATCTTACTGGGGGGGCGGTCTCAGGAACCGCACTGAAGCTTTCTTT. It yields the protein CAWSVSYWGGGLRNRTEAFF.

The chain couples TRBV6-5 to TRBJ2-7, with D tentatively TRBD2 (5 bases). The CDR3 extends over 14 amino acids. CDR1 is MNHEY, CDR2 SVGAGI, per germline. V was clipped by 5 bases and J by 3 bases, with 14 bases between them. The CDR3 loop reads CASSPDSTVYEQYF. DNA for the CDR3: TGTGCCAGCAGTCCGGACTCAACCGTCTACGAGCAGTACTTC.

J is TRBJ1-1 and V is TRBV14; D perhaps matches TRBD1 (6 bases). The germline gives CDR1 SGHDN, CDR2 FVKESK. V was pared by 2 bases and J by 10 bases, with 14 bases between. The CDR3 covers 13 residues. Written as DNA, the CDR3 is TGTGCCAGCAGCCAAATTGCGGGGGCAAGAGCTTTCTTT. Its translation is CASSQIAGARAFF. The whole variable domain, filled in from reference TRBV14 and TRBJ1-1, reads EAGVTQFPSHSVIEKGQTVTLRCDPISGHDNLYWYRRVMGKEIKFLLHFVKESKQDESGMPNNRFLAERTGGTYSTLKVQPAELEDSGVYFCASSQIAGARAFFGQGTRLTVV.

The chain links TRBV5-1 to TRBJ1-4; 7 bases agree with TRBD1. Germline CDR1 SGHRS, CDR2 YFSETQ. The CDR3 runs to 13 residues. Unmatched junction bases numbered 5, after V lost 4 bases and J lost 8 bases. The CDR3 DNA reads as TGCGCCAGCAGCCCGGGACAGACGGAAAAACTGTTTTTT. Amino acids: CASSPGQTEKLFF.

This chain uses TRBV21-1 with TRBJ2-1; the table's D call TRBD1 went unverified against the DNA. TRBV21-1 is described as a pseudogene. The length of the CDR3 is 15 residues. The chain's CDR3 is CASSNRDRPYNEQFF. The CDR3 coding sequence is TGTGCCAGCAGCAACCGGGACAGACCCTACAATGAGCAGTTCTTC.

The V call is TRBV28, the J call TRBJ1-1; D not certain. The CDR3 extends over 13 amino acids. Trimming took off 6 bases at V and 0 bases at J, with 8 bases between the two ends. Per the germline V gene, CDR1 is MDHEN and CDR2 is SYDVKM. This CDR3 reads CASRPHLNTEAFF. CDR3 sequence (DNA): TGTGCCAGCAGACCTCACCTGAACACTGAAGCTTTCTTT.

The chain employs TRBV6-5 and TRBJ1-2, with a possible D match to TRBD1 (6 bases). The germline V gene encodes CDR1 MNHEY and CDR2 SVGAGI. With 6 bases removed from V and 2 bases from J, the gap between germline ends came to 10 bases. The CDR3 consists of 13 residues. The CDR3 here is CASSLTGNYGYTF. Here the CDR3 DNA reads TGTGCCAGCAGCCTTACAGGGAACTATGGCTACACCTTC.

This rearrangement joins TRBV27 to TRBJ1-1; no definite D call. The CDR3 contains 13 residues. V was cut by 6 bases and J by 10 bases, with 18 bases left in between. Germline CDR1 is MNHEY and CDR2 is SMNVEV (reference sequence). In DNA, the CDR3 is TGTGCCAGCAGGAGAACTACGGCCGAGCCAGCTTTCTTT. Translating gives CASRRTTAEPAFF.

The table lists this clone with a count of one. The V call is TRBV23-1, the J call TRBJ2-1, with D possibly matching TRBD2 (5 bases). TRBV23-1 is identified as an open reading frame with a role that is uncertain. This CDR3 has 13 amino acids. Trimming pared 8 bases from V and 0 bases from J, leaving 8 bases between. This CDR3 reads CASWTYSYNEQFF. The CDR3 DNA follows: TGCGCCAGCTGGACTTACTCCTACAATGAGCAGTTCTTC.

The chain carries TRBV27 and TRBJ1-5; D is unclear. V was trimmed by 6 bases and J by 3 bases, leaving 12 bases between them. Looked up from germline, CDR1 is MNHEY and CDR2 is SMNVEV (reference sequence). The length of the CDR3 is 14 residues. CDR3 in amino acids: CASSPRAYNQPQHF. The CDR3 coding sequence is TGTGCCAGCAGCCCACGGGCCTACAATCAGCCCCAGCATTTT.

The chain has TRBV7-2 and TRBJ1-5; 8 bases align to TRBD1. With V trimmed by 1 base and J by 7 bases, 15 bases remained unmatched. Germline V gene lookup returns CDR1 SGHTA and CDR2 FQGNSA. CDR3 length: 18 amino acids. The DNA for the CDR3 is TGTGCCAGCAGCTTAGAGGGACAGGACCCTCGGATAGGGCAGCCCCAGCATTTT. This codes for CASSLEGQDPRIGQPQHF. Filled out from reference TRBV7-2 and TRBJ1-5, the complete variable domain reads GAGVSQSPSNKVTEKGKDVELRCDPISGHTALYWYRQSLGQGLEFLIYFQGNSAPDKSGLPSDRFSAERTGGSVSTLTIQRTQQEDSAVYLCASSLEGQDPRIGQPQHFGDGTRLSIL.

CDR3 loop: CASSSVPFVGYTF. In DNA form, the CDR3 reads TGTGCCAGCAGTTCCGTACCCTTTGTAGGCTACACCTTC. V is TRBV28 and J is TRBJ1-2; D remains ambiguous. Trimming left V 4 bases short and J 8 bases short, with 14 bases between. Germline values: CDR1 MDHEN, CDR2 SYDVKM. The CDR3 consists of 13 residues.

This clone was picked up one time. The chain joins TRBV27 to TRBJ1-3; D is ambiguous. There are 13 residues in the CDR3. Germline CDR1 reads MNHEY; CDR2 reads SMNVEV (reference sequence). Trimming removed 5 bases from V and 5 bases from J, with 10 bases in between. The CDR3 sequence: CASSTGPRNTIYF. The CDR3 nucleotides are TGTGCCAGCAGTACCGGACCCAGAAACACCATATATTTT.

The genes are TRBV12-5 and TRBJ2-3; D remains ambiguous. The germline CDR1 and CDR2 sequences are LGHNT and FRNRAP. The ends were cut back, 3 bases at V and 6 bases at J, with 13 bases in the middle. This CDR3 contains 14 residues. The CDR3 region is CASGLGSSADTQYF. CDR3 DNA sequence: TGTGCTAGTGGTTTAGGTAGTAGTGCTGATACGCAGTATTTT. The full variable domain, with the rest looked up from reference TRBV12-5 and TRBJ2-3, is DARVTQTPRHKVTEMGQEVTMRCQPILGHNTVFWYRQTMMQGLELLAYFRNRAPLDDSGMPKDRFSAEMPDATLATLKIQPSEPRDSAVYFCASGLGSSADTQYFGPGTRLTVL.

The chain joins TRBV7-9 to TRBJ1-1; 8 bases fit TRBD1. V lost 5 bases, J lost 4 bases, and 6 bases stayed unmatched. This CDR3 region has 14 residues. The germline gives CDR1 SEHNR, CDR2 FQNEAQ (reference sequence). The CDR3 spells CASSRTGIITEAFF. CDR3 DNA: TGTGCCAGCAGCAGGACAGGGATTATCACTGAAGCTTTCTTT.

This sequence joins TRBV11-3 and TRBJ2-1, with no clear D. The CDR3 is 15 residues long. CDR1 and CDR2 (germline): SGHNT, YENEEA. Trimming pared 7 bases from V and 2 bases from J, leaving 15 bases between. CDR3 sequence reads: CASTAFGFTYNEQFF. As DNA, the CDR3 is TGTGCCAGCACCGCTTTTGGGTTTACCTACAATGAGCAGTTCTTC.

The chain combines TRBV19 with TRBJ1-6; D is possibly TRBD1 (5 bases). This CDR3 contains 16 residues. CDR1 is LNHDA, CDR2 SQIVND, per germline (reference sequence). V lost 8 bases, J lost 0 bases, and 14 bases lay in between. The CDR3 loop is CASSGGDSSYNSPLHF. The CDR3 DNA is TGTGCCAGTTCGGGGGGTGATTCCTCCTATAATTCACCCCTCCACTTT. The variable domain in full, with the rest retrieved from reference TRBV19 and TRBJ1-6, is DGGITQSPKYLFRKEGQNVTLSCEQNLNHDAMYWYRQDPGQGLRLIYYSQIVNDFQKGDIAEGYSVSREKKESFPLTVTSAQKNPTAFYLCASSGGDSSYNSPLHFGNGTRLTVT.

The chain is built from TRBV7-9 and TRBJ2-3; 14 bases align to TRBD2. Germline V CDR1 and CDR2: SEHNR, FQNEAQ (reference sequence). V shed 3 bases and J 6 bases; nucleotides not matched to a gene: 5. The CDR3 extends over 16 amino acids. The CDR3 region has the DNA TGTGCCAGCAGCTTTGGGACTAGCGGGAGTGTGGATACGCAGTATTTT. Translated: CASSFGTSGSVDTQYF.

This chain connects TRBV7-7 to TRBJ2-3; 7 positions agree with TRBD2. Trimming cost V 1 base and J 4 bases; bases outside gene matches: 2. Germline CDR1 is SSHAT and CDR2 is FNYEAQ (reference sequence). The CDR3 is 14 amino acids. The CDR3 DNA is TGTGCCAGCAGCTTAGGACTAGCCTCAGATACGCAGTATTTT. As protein: CASSLGLASDTQYF. Combining the CDR3 with reference TRBV7-7 and TRBJ2-3 gives the whole variable domain GAGVSQSPRYKVTKRGQDVTLRCDPISSHATLYWYQQALGQGPEFLTYFNYEAQPDKSGLPSDRFSAERPEGSISTLTIQRTEQRDSAMYRCASSLGLASDTQYFGPGTRLTVL.

The genes are TRBV3-1 (or the pseudogene TRBV3-2) and TRBJ2-1; 9 bases match TRBD2. J gave up 3 bases and V 4 bases, and 13 bases lay outside the gene matches. The CDR3 totals 18 residues. Germline V gene lookup returns CDR1 LGHDT and CDR2 YNNKEL (reference sequence). CDR3 in amino acids: CASSRRPPAGGDYNEQFF. DNA for the CDR3: TGTGCCAGCAGCCGCAGGCCCCCTGCGGGGGGGGACTACAATGAGCAGTTCTTC.

This chain links TRBV7-8 with TRBJ2-7, with D possibly matching TRBD1 (6 bases). V shed 3 bases and J shed 3 bases, with 12 bases lying between them. CDR3 size: 14 residues. CDR1 and CDR2 (germline): SGHVS, FQNEAQ. The CDR3 bases are TGTGCCAGCAGCTTCTCAGGGGTGATCTACGAGCAGTACTTC. It is translated as CASSFSGVIYEQYF.

The V call is TRBV28, the J call TRBJ2-1; 10 nucleotides agree with TRBD2. This CDR3 is built from 15 residues. V lost 5 bases and J lost 9; bases outside the gene matches: 10. Per the germline V gene, CDR1 is MDHEN and CDR2 is SYDVKM. CDR3 residues: CASSVGGLAKGEQFF. Here the CDR3 DNA reads TGTGCCAGCAGTGTGGGGGGACTAGCGAAAGGTGAGCAGTTCTTC.

This clone was detected once. This chain joins TRBV11-3 and TRBJ2-5; TRBD2 aligns across 9 bases. V lost 1 base and J lost 5; bases outside the gene matches: 8. This CDR3 contains 16 residues. Per the germline V gene, CDR1 is SGHNT and CDR2 is YENEEA. In DNA, the CDR3 is TGTGCCAGCAGCTTAGGTGCTAGCGGGAAGGTGGAGACCCAGTACTTC. Translating gives CASSLGASGKVETQYF.

The chain combines TRBV14 with TRBJ1-2; D is possibly TRBD1 (5 bases). V was trimmed by 1 base and J by 4 bases, leaving 7 bases between them. This CDR3 region has 13 residues. Germline V CDR1 and CDR2: SGHDN, FVKESK. The CDR3 DNA reads as TGTGCCAGCAGCCAAGGGACATCCTATGGCTACACCTTC. Translated: CASSQGTSYGYTF.

CDR3 nucleotides: TGTGCCATCCGGACATACAGGAGCTATGGCTACACCTTC. Translating it yields CAIRTYRSYGYTF. V gene TRBV6-5 combines with J gene TRBJ1-2, with a weak D call TRBD1 (5 bases). Germline V gene lookup returns CDR1 MNHEY and CDR2 SVGAGI. The CDR3 totals 13 residues. V lost 10 bases and J lost 4, with 16 bases in between.